This TCR beta chain was sequenced during a study of regulatory T cells in long-lasting Graves disease. Study-level findings and limits: The sample size was small, and this may have reduced accuracy. Graves' patients with persistent disease showed TCR diversity lower than patients newly diagnosed. TRBV28, TRBJ1-2 and TRBJ2-5 emerged as the favored segments in persistent disease.

According to the study, TCR beta libraries were built with iRepertoire HTBI primers and CDR3-region Arm-PCR. TCRdb re-derived calls from the multiplex PCR reads in MiXCR, one entry per CDR3 protein. The table records about 400,000 distinct CDR3 sequences, less than 20% of them present only once. The sample holds many counts of this clonotype. No antigen is known for it. The time point is: newly diagnosed GD, antithyroid drugs for less than 3 months. After RNA was extracted from PBMCs, the TCR library was made from it. Graves' disease diagnoses used American Thyroid Association guidelines. The CDR3 totals 13 residues. Germline V gives CDR1 DFQATT, CDR2 SNEGSKA (reference sequence). Trimming left V 3 bases short and J 7 bases short, with 12 bases between.

Here the sequenced sample was peripheral blood mononuclear cells (PBMCs), taken at new diagnosis, from a patient treated with antithyroid drugs. V gene TRBV20-1 combines with J gene TRBJ1-4; possibly TRBD1 for D (6 bases). This receptor was taken from a female donor with Graves disease. CDR3 region: CSARVGAIEKLFF. The CDR3 region has the DNA TGCAGTGCTAGGGTGGGGGCAATTGAAAAACTGTTTTTT.